This record looks at one T cell receptor (beta chain) sequence and its context. The antigen remains undetermined. V gave up 5 bases and J gave up 6 bases; unmatched junction bases: 6. The CDR3 runs to 14 residues. The germline V gene encodes CDR1 WNHNN and CDR2 SYGVQD (reference sequence). These data are taken from a study of graft-versus-host responses after intestinal transplantation. Study overall: Uniformly, recipients were administered anti-thymocyte globulin induction with subsequent tacrolimus and steroids for approximately three years.

Libraries were prepared by immunoSEQ multiplex PCR; TCRdb keeps only in-frame clonotypes and omits some of them. The repertoire includes fewer than 150,000 clones, about 92% of them detected once, and around 0.16% sits in the top ten. The TCR was taken from a human donor who received an intestinal transplant. The chain couples TRBV10-1 to TRBJ1-5; 8 nucleotides line up with TRBD1. The material was unstimulated CD4+ T cells sorted from spleen or lymph node cells, obtained before intestinal transplant. The CDR3 loop is CASSRQGITQPQHF. Here the CDR3 DNA reads TGCGCCAGCAGTCGACAGGGGATCACTCAGCCCCAGCATTTT.